The TCR beta chain described here comes from a study of T cells expressing NK-cell markers (TCRdb year 2020). Study-wide context: In sorted CD3+CD56+NKG2C+, CD3+CD56+NKG2C- and CD3+CD56-NKG2C+ T-cell subsets from several donors, TCR beta-chain repertoires were profiled. Among the eight sequenced donors, only one was HCMV-seronegative, while the other seven were HCMV-seropositive. Randomly selected healthy volunteers, three men and five women, were used as the eight sequenced donors. Illumina HiSeq 2000/2500, MiSeq or NextSeq was used to sequence libraries as 2 x 150 bp reads. Findings and caveats that apply to the study as a whole: In six donors, the dominant CD3+CD56+NKG2C+ clonotypes were among the top 10 CD8+ clonotypes and accounted for roughly 1.0-8% of CD8+ T cells. Those dominant clonotypes were again the most abundant among CD3+CD56-NKG2C+ cells in a few donors, at about 28.3-65%. It remained unclear whether the expanded NKG2C-expressing T cell clones were specific for HCMV antigens.

The cysteine opens and the phenylalanine closes a CDR3 of 13 amino acids. No DNA sequence was recorded. Taken from the germline V gene, the CDR1 and CDR2 loops are SGHTA and FQGNSA. HCMV-specific IgG was detected in serum with a commercial ELISA kit to determine HCMV serostatus. Ficoll density gradient centrifugation was used to isolate peripheral blood mononuclear cells from blood. The reads were generated on an Illumina HiSeq 2000. TCR beta cDNA libraries were prepared using 5'RACE template switching, which introduced a universal primer site and unique molecular identifiers. Synthesis of cDNA was primed from the TCR beta constant segment and was followed by two consecutive PCR amplification steps. Per the original workflow: MIGEC was used to demultiplex reads and group reads by UMI, and MiTCR was used to assemble and quantify clonotypes. Only TCR cDNA sequences supported by at least two reads were kept to exclude erroneous sequences. The tcR package was used for downstream repertoire analysis, with clonotypes matched between fractions based on CDR3 nucleotide sequence plus V segment. VDJmatch was used to annotate antigen specificity against VDJdb, with one amino acid substitution in CDR3 permitted. Reprocessed by TCRdb, the reads give a single entry per CDR3 protein sequence, without DNA. The V and J calls here are based on TCRdb, not the publication. The record for this sample contains fewer than 400,000 distinct CDR3 sequences. Of the sample, roughly 5.2% falls within the top ten clones.

Note on this clonotype: There is no known antigen for this receptor.

The receptor was derived from a man between 18 and 69 years old in good health. The rearrangement joined TRBV7-2 to TRBJ1-5. The sequencing input was blood T cells: a sorted CD56 or NKG2C T cell subset, CD4+ or CD8+ T cells, or bulk PBMC T cells (not recorded which). CDR3 region: CASSVGSNQPQHF.